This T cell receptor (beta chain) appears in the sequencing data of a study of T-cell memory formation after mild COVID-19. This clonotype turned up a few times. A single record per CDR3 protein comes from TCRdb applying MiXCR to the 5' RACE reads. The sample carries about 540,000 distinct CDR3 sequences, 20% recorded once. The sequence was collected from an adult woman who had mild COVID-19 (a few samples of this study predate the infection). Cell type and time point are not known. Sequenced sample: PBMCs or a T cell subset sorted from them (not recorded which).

The CDR3 loop reads CASRDPGSSGNTIYF. The CDR3 DNA follows: TGTGCCAGCAGGGACCCAGGGAGCTCTGGAAACACCATATATTTT. The chain has TRBV6-6 and TRBJ1-3; possibly TRBD1 for D (5 bases). Germline V gene data show CDR1 as MNHNY and CDR2 as SVGAGI (reference sequence). The V end lost 6 bases, the J end lost 0 bases, and 12 bases lay between the germline ends. The CDR3 contains 15 residues.